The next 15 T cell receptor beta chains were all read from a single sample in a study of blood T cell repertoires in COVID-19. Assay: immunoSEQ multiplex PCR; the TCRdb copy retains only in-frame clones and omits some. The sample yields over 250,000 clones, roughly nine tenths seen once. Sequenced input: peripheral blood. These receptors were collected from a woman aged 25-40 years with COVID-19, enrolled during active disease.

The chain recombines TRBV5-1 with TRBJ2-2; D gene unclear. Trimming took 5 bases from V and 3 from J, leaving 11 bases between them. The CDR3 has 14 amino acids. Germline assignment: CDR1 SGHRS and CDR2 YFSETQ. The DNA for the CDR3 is TGCGCCAGCAGTTTACCGTCGGACACCGGGGAGCTGTTTTTT. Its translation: CASSLPSDTGELFF.

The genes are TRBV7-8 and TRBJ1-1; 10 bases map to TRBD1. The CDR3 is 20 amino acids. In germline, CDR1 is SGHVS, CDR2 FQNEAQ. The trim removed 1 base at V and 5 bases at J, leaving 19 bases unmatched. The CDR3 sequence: CASSLVFIETGGAGWTEAFF. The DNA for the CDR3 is TGTGCCAGCAGCTTAGTTTTTATTGAGACAGGGGGCGCAGGGTGGACTGAAGCTTTCTTT.

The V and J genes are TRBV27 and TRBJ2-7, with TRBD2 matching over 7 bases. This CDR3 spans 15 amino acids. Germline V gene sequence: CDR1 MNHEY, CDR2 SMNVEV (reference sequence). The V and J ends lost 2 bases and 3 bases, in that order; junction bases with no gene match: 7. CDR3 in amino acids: CASSLSGNSVYEQYF. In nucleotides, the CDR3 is TGTGCCAGCAGTTTAAGCGGGAATTCCGTCTACGAGCAGTACTTC.

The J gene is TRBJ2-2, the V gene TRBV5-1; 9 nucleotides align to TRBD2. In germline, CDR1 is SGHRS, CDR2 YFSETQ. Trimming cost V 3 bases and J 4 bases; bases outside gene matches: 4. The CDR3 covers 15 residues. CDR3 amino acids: CASSSLSGSTGELFF. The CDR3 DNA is TGCGCCAGCAGCTCCCTTAGCGGGAGCACCGGGGAGCTGTTTTTT.

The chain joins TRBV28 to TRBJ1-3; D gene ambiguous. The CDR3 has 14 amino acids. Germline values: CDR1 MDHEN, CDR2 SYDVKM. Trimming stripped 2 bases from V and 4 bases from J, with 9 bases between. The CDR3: CASSLAAQGNTIYF. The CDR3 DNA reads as TGTGCCAGCAGTTTAGCGGCCCAGGGAAACACCATATATTTT. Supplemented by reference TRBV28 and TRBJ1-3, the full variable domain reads DVKVTQSSRYLVKRTGEKVFLECVQDMDHENMFWYRQDPGLGLRLIYFSYDVKMKEKGDIPEGYSVSREKKERFSLILESASTNQTSMYLCASSLAAQGNTIYFGEGSWLTVV.

The CDR3 coding sequence is TGTGCCAGCAGCCTCAGGGGGGCGGACACTGAAGCTTTCTTT. Protein product: CASSLRGADTEAFF. The V gene is TRBV13, the J gene TRBJ1-1; TRBD1 agrees at 7 bases. CDR3 length equals 14 residues. CDR1 is PRHDT and CDR2 is FYEKMQ in the germline V gene (reference sequence). V was pared by 5 bases and J by 3 bases, with 6 bases of the junction left unmatched.

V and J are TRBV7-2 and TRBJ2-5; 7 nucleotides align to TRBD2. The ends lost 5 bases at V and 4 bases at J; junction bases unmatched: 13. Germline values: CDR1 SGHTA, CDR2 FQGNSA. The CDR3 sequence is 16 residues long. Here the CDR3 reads CASSLIRLAGGETQYF. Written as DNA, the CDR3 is TGTGCCAGCAGCCTGATCAGACTAGCTGGCGGAGAGACCCAGTACTTC.

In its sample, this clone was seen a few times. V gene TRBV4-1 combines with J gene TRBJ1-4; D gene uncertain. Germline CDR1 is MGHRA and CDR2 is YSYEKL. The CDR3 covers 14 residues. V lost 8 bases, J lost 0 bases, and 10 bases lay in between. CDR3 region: CASVHPSTNEKLFF. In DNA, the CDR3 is TGCGCCAGCGTCCATCCATCAACTAATGAAAAACTGTTTTTT.

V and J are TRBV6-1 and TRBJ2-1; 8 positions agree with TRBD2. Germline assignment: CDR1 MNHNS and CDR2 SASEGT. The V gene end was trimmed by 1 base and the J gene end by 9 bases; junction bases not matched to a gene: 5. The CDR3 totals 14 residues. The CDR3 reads CASSEGTSSPEQFF. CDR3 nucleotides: TGTGCCAGCAGTGAAGGGACTAGCTCCCCTGAGCAGTTCTTC.

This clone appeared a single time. CDR3 in amino acids: CASSLEADTEAFF. As DNA, the CDR3 is TGCGCCAGCAGCTTGGAGGCGGACACTGAAGCTTTCTTT. This chain uses TRBV5-1 with TRBJ1-1; D not certain. Per germline, CDR1 SGHRS and CDR2 YFSETQ. The CDR3 consists of 13 residues. V lost 0 bases and J 3 bases, leaving 6 bases between the germline ends.

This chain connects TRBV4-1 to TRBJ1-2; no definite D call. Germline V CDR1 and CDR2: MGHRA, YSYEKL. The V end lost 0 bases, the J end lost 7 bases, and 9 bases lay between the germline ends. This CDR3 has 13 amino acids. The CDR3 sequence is CASSQDLGSGYTF. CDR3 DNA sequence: TGCGCCAGCAGCCAAGATCTAGGTTCTGGCTACACCTTC.

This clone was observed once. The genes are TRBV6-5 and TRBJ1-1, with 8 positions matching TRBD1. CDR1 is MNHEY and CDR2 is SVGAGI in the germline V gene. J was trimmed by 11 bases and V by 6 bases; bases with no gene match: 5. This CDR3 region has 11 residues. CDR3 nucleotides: TGTGCCAGCAGCCAGGGGGCGACCGCTTTCTTT. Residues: CASSQGATAFF.

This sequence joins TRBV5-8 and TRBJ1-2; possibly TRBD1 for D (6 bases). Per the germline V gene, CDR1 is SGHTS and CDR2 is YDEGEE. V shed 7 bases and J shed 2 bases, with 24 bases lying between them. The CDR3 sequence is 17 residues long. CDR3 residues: CASPHGRGVFGNYGYTF. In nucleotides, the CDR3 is TGTGCCAGCCCCCACGGCAGGGGTGTTTTTGGGAACTATGGCTACACCTTC.

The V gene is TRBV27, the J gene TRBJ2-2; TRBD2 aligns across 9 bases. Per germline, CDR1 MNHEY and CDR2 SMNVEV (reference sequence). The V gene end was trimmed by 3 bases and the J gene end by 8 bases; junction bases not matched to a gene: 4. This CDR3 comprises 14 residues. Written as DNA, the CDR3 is TGTGCCAGCAGTTTGGGCGGGAGGGGAGGGGAGCTGTTTTTT. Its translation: CASSLGGRGGELFF.

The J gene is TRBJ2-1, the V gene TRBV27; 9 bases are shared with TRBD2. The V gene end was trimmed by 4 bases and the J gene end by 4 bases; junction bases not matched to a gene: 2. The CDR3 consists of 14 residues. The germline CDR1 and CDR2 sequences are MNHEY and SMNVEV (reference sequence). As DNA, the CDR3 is TGTGCCAGCAGTTCGCTAGCGGGGTACAATGAGCAGTTCTTC. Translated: CASSSLAGYNEQFF.